The 26 T cell receptor beta chains given below trace back to one sample, sequenced in a study of blood T cell repertoires in COVID-19. Generated by immunoSEQ multiplex PCR, the TCRdb table keeps only in-frame clones and is missing some. The sample yields 150,000 to 200,000 clones, roughly 80% seen once. The sequencing sample was made of PBMCs or T cells enriched from blood (not recorded which). These receptor sequences come from a woman between 45 and 60 years old who had recovered from COVID-19.

The V and J genes are TRBV27 and TRBJ2-1; the match to TRBD2 covers 7 bases. Germline assignment: CDR1 MNHEY and CDR2 SMNVEV (reference sequence). The J segment lost 5 bases and the V segment lost 5 bases, leaving 9 bases of the junction unmatched. The CDR3 extends over 15 amino acids. In DNA form, the CDR3 reads TGTGCCAGCAGTGGATCGGGGGGAAGGCACAATGAGCAGTTCTTC. It translates to CASSGSGGRHNEQFF.

The rearrangement links TRBV28 to TRBJ1-2; maybe TRBD1 (5 bases). The CDR3 sequence is 12 residues long. CDR1 is MDHEN, CDR2 SYDVKM, per germline. Trimming took off 8 bases at V and 3 bases at J, with 10 bases between the two ends. CDR3 bases: TGTGCCAGCGGAGGGGACCACTATGGCTACACCTTC. Protein: CASGGDHYGYTF.

This sequence joins TRBV7-2 and TRBJ2-3; 10 bases align to TRBD1. The CDR3 runs 17 residues. The germline CDR1 and CDR2 sequences are SGHTA and FQGNSA. The V segment lost 5 bases and the J segment 3 bases; nucleotides outside the gene matches: 11. The chain's CDR3 is CASSPRETGGGTDTQYF. DNA for the CDR3: TGTGCCAGCAGCCCTAGGGAGACAGGGGGCGGGACAGATACGCAGTATTTT.

The chain has TRBV6-5 and TRBJ1-2, with unresolved D. Deletions cut 2 bases from V and 7 bases from J, with 5 bases between. Germline V gene sequence: CDR1 MNHEY, CDR2 SVGAGI. The CDR3 runs 11 residues. The CDR3 is CASSYPGGYTF. In nucleotides, the CDR3 is TGTGCCAGCAGTTACCCCGGTGGCTACACCTTC.

The rearrangement uses TRBV5-4 and TRBJ2-6; D may be TRBD1 (5 bases). Trimming stripped 1 base from V and 0 bases from J, with 14 bases between. The CDR3 runs to 18 residues. CDR1 is SGHNT, CDR2 YYREEE, per germline (reference sequence). The CDR3 DNA sequence: TGTGCCAGCAGCTTGATGCAGGGCCAACTCTCTGGGGCCAACGTCCTGACTTTC. Translation: CASSLMQGQLSGANVLTF.

This clone occurred once. The chain links TRBV5-1 to TRBJ2-4, with D possibly matching TRBD1 (5 bases). The germline V gene has CDR1 SGHRS and CDR2 YFSETQ. There are 15 residues in the CDR3. V dropped 4 bases and J dropped 0 bases, with 11 bases sitting between them. In DNA, the CDR3 is TGCGCCAGCAGCGTAGGAGACAGAGCCAAAAACATTCAGTACTTC. This encodes CASSVGDRAKNIQYF.

V usage is TRBV25-1 and J usage is TRBJ1-3; D ambiguous. Trimming took 7 bases from V and 0 from J, leaving 22 bases between them. This CDR3 comprises 18 residues. CDR1 and CDR2 (germline): MGHDK, SYGVNS. CDR3 nucleotide sequence: TGTGCCAGCAAAATGAAGGACGGTGCGGGGATCTCTGGAAACACCATATATTTT. As protein: CASKMKDGAGISGNTIYF. Full variable domain (outside the CDR3, taken from reference TRBV25-1 and TRBJ1-3): EADIYQTPRYLVIGTGKKITLECSQTMGHDKMYWYQQDPGMELHLIHYSYGVNSTEKGDLSSESTVSRIRTEHFPLTLESARPSHTSQYLCASKMKDGAGISGNTIYFGEGSWLTVV.

The rearrangement uses TRBV7-9 and TRBJ1-1, with D unclear. The V end was cut by 1 base, the J end by 1 base, with 4 bases between. This CDR3 has 13 amino acids. The germline gives CDR1 SEHNR, CDR2 FQNEAQ (reference sequence). For the CDR3, the DNA is TGTGCCAGCAGCTTAGAGCCGAACACTGAAGCTTTCTTT. Translation gives CASSLEPNTEAFF.

The rearrangement uses TRBV10-1 and TRBJ2-7, with a weak D call TRBD1 (5 bases). Germline V gives CDR1 WNHNN, CDR2 SYGVQD (reference sequence). This CDR3 is built from 14 residues. Trimming pared 1 base from V and 3 bases from J, leaving 10 bases between. Written as DNA, the CDR3 is TGCGCCAGCAGTGAGTTGGGGCCTAACTACGAGCAGTACGTC. Translated, it gives CASSELGPNYEQYV.

This chain connects TRBV27 to TRBJ2-5; 8 positions match TRBD2. Trimming cost V 9 bases and J 2 bases; bases outside gene matches: 11. CDR3 length: 15 amino acids. Germline V lookup: CDR1 MNHEY, CDR2 SMNVEV (reference sequence). CDR3 loop: CASNPSSGPQETQYF. CDR3 DNA sequence: TGTGCCAGTAACCCGTCTAGCGGGCCTCAAGAGACCCAGTACTTC.

The chain recombines TRBV6-6 with TRBJ1-6; tentatively, D is TRBD1 (6 bases). CDR1 is MNHNY, CDR2 SVGAGI, per germline (reference sequence). The CDR3 runs 16 residues. Trimming took 7 bases from V and 1 from J, leaving 14 bases between them. This CDR3 is CASTQGWYSYNSPLHF. The CDR3 bases are TGTGCCAGCACCCAGGGGTGGTATTCCTATAATTCACCCCTCCACTTT.

This chain joins TRBV5-6 and TRBJ1-6; 7 bases align to TRBD1. After removal of 0 bases from V and 6 bases from J, the junction contained 3 bases not matched to a gene. The germline V gene encodes CDR1 SGHDT and CDR2 YYEEEE. The CDR3 covers 15 residues. The CDR3 loop reads CASSLATGANSPLHF. The CDR3 DNA is TGTGCCAGCAGCTTGGCTACAGGGGCTAATTCACCCCTCCACTTT.

The chain employs TRBV12-3 or TRBV12-4 and TRBJ1-2; D is unclear. The CDR3 length is 13 residues. Trimming stripped 6 bases from V and 3 bases from J, with 11 bases between. CDR3 in DNA: TGTGCCAGCAGCCGAAGGAGGGACTATGGCTACACCTTC. Protein: CASSRRRDYGYTF.

This chain uses TRBV7-2 with TRBJ1-1, with a weak D call TRBD1 (6 bases). V lost 4 bases, J lost 1 base, and 16 bases lay in between. CDR1 and CDR2 from the germline V gene are SGHTA and FQGNSA. The CDR3 extends over 16 amino acids. CDR3 coding DNA: TGTGCCAGCAGCTCCCAACGGGCAGGGGCGAACACTGAAGCTTTCTTT. Its translation is CASSSQRAGANTEAFF.

The genes are TRBV3-1 (or the pseudogene TRBV3-2) and TRBJ1-1; 7 nucleotides line up with TRBD1. This CDR3 region has 13 residues. V was clipped by 6 bases and J by 5 bases; unmatched bases: 6. From germline, CDR1 is LGHDT and CDR2 YNNKEL (reference sequence). CDR3: CASRGQWETEAFF. The CDR3 DNA reads TGTGCCAGCAGGGGACAGTGGGAAACTGAAGCTTTCTTT.

The V and J genes are TRBV15 and TRBJ1-4; D remains ambiguous. The CDR3 has 15 amino acids. The V end was cut by 3 bases, the J end by 8 bases, with 16 bases between. Germline V gene lookup returns CDR1 LNHNV and CDR2 YYDKDF (reference sequence). Here the CDR3 reads CATSREVHGEEKLFF. The DNA of the CDR3 is TGTGCCACCAGCAGGGAGGTCCACGGGGAGGAAAAACTGTTTTTT. Full variable domain (remainder filled in from reference TRBV15 and TRBJ1-4): DAMVIQNPRYQVTQFGKPVTLSCSQTLNHNVMYWYQQKSSQAPKLLFHYYDKDFNNEADTPDNFQSRRPNTSFCFLDIRSPGLGDTAMYLCATSREVHGEEKLFFGSGTQLSVL.

This chain joins TRBV2 and TRBJ1-5; D unresolved. CDR3 size: 14 residues. The V end was cut by 7 bases, the J end by 2 bases, with 12 bases between. Germline CDR1 is SNHLY and CDR2 is FYNNEI. Written as DNA, the CDR3 is TGTGCCAGCACCCGGGTCGGGGGCAATCAGCCCCAGCATTTT. Protein product: CASTRVGGNQPQHF.

The chain uses TRBV5-1 and TRBJ1-4; the D is unclear. Germline lookup yields CDR1 SGHRS and CDR2 YFSETQ. The CDR3 extends over 16 amino acids. V shed 5 bases and J shed 2 bases, with 16 bases lying between them. The DNA for the CDR3 is TGCGCCAGCAGAGGAACCGGAACAGTCACTAATGAAAAACTGTTTTTT. Protein sequence: CASRGTGTVTNEKLFF.

This sequence joins TRBV28 and TRBJ1-5; TRBD1 agrees at 7 bases. Germline V gene data show CDR1 as MDHEN and CDR2 as SYDVKM. The CDR3 is 18 residues long. V shed 4 bases and J 7 bases; nucleotides not matched to a gene: 19. The CDR3 protein is CASSSSGGDSLLRQPQHF. The CDR3 DNA is TGTGCCAGCAGTTCATCCGGTGGGGACAGTTTACTCCGGCAGCCCCAGCATTTT. Looking up the rest from reference TRBV28 and TRBJ1-5 gives the full variable domain: DVKVTQSSRYLVKRTGEKVFLECVQDMDHENMFWYRQDPGLGLRLIYFSYDVKMKEKGDIPEGYSVSREKKERFSLILESASTNQTSMYLCASSSSGGDSLLRQPQHFGDGTRLSIL.

The V gene is TRBV12-5, the J gene TRBJ2-7, with a weak D call TRBD2 (7 bases). The V end lost 5 bases, the J end lost 1 base, and 12 bases lay between the germline ends. Germline V lookup: CDR1 LGHNT, CDR2 FRNRAP. This CDR3 region has 14 residues. CDR3 amino acids: CASGPGGGSYEQYV. CDR3 nucleotides: TGTGCTAGTGGTCCGGGGGGCGGATCCTACGAGCAGTACGTC.

This chain links TRBV11-3 with TRBJ1-1, with 8 bases that match TRBD1. From germline, CDR1 is SGHNT and CDR2 YENEEA. V was pared by 4 bases and J by 2 bases, with 9 bases of the junction left unmatched. The CDR3 contains 16 residues. The CDR3 region has the DNA TGTGCCAGCAGCTCGGGGGACAGGCGGGGTAACACTGAAGCTTTCTTT. Translation: CASSSGDRRGNTEAFF.

This chain connects TRBV5-1 to TRBJ2-5, with D possibly being TRBD2 (5 bases). Trimming took 4 bases from V and 4 from J, leaving 17 bases between them. The CDR3 spans 15 residues. Germline CDR1 SGHRS, CDR2 YFSETQ. The CDR3 protein is CASSPAGLSLETQYF. In DNA, the CDR3 is TGCGCCAGCAGCCCCGCTGGACTCAGCCTAGAGACCCAGTACTTC.

This chain connects TRBV19 to TRBJ1-5; D may be TRBD1 (5 bases). Germline values: CDR1 LNHDA, CDR2 SQIVND (reference sequence). CDR3 length: 16 amino acids. V was clipped by 6 bases and J by 7 bases, with 22 bases between them. The CDR3 sequence: CASSTLDVAGQQPQHF. The CDR3 DNA sequence: TGTGCCAGTAGCACTCTAGATGTGGCAGGGCAACAGCCCCAGCATTTT. The complete variable domain, with remaining parts taken from reference TRBV19 and TRBJ1-5, reads DGGITQSPKYLFRKEGQNVTLSCEQNLNHDAMYWYRQDPGQGLRLIYYSQIVNDFQKGDIAEGYSVSREKKESFPLTVTSAQKNPTAFYLCASSTLDVAGQQPQHFGDGTRLSIL.

The V call is TRBV28, the J call TRBJ1-2, with 7 positions matching TRBD1. The length of the CDR3 is 14 residues. Germline V gene data show CDR1 as MDHEN and CDR2 as SYDVKM. The ends lost 6 bases at V and 5 bases at J; junction bases unmatched: 9. For the CDR3, the DNA is TGTGCCAGCAGGGACGGGACAGTGATTTATGGCTACACCTTC. This gives the protein CASRDGTVIYGYTF.

The chain recombines TRBV6-1 with TRBJ2-1, with D possibly being TRBD2 (5 bases). Germline V gene lookup returns CDR1 MNHNS and CDR2 SASEGT. CDR3 length: 12 amino acids. The V end was cut by 3 bases, the J end by 12 bases, with 12 bases between. CDR3 loop: CASSDPSRGQFF. In DNA, the CDR3 is TGTGCCAGCAGTGACCCTTCCCGGGGGCAGTTCTTC.

The chain uses TRBV9 and TRBJ1-4; D unresolved. The CDR3 spans 14 residues. Germline values: CDR1 SGDLS, CDR2 YYNGEE. V was pared by 0 bases and J by 8 bases, with 11 bases between. The CDR3 DNA follows: TGTGCCAGCAGCGTAGGATCTTCCAGGGAAAAACTGTTTTTT. It is translated as CASSVGSSREKLFF. Full variable domain (rest looked up from reference TRBV9 and TRBJ1-4): DSGVTQTPKHLITATGQRVTLRCSPRSGDLSVYWYQQSLDQGLQFLIQYYNGEERAKGNILERFSAQQFPDLHSELNLSSLELGDSALYFCASSVGSSREKLFFGSGTQLSVL.